This note documents a single TCR beta chain sequence. This entry belongs to a study of blood T cell repertoires in COVID-19. Data came from immunoSEQ multiplex PCR; TCRdb stores just in-frame clones and leaves some out. The sample gives around 260,000 clones, 80% to 90% of which show up once; roughly 4% is in the top ten. Germline values: CDR1 SGHNT, CDR2 YENEEA. The CDR3 extends over 15 amino acids. V was trimmed by 4 bases and J by 1 base, leaving 13 bases between them. The sequencing sample was made of PBMCs or T cells enriched from blood (not recorded which). The sequence was collected from a man younger than 45 with acute COVID-19. V is TRBV11-3 and J is TRBJ1-2; possibly TRBD1 for D (6 bases). CDR3 coding DNA: TGTGCCAGCAGCTATAGCAGGGGTCTTAACTATGGCTACACCTTC. Its translation is CASSYSRGLNYGYTF.